This T cell receptor (beta chain) was documented in a study of blood T cell repertoires in COVID-19. As handled by the study authors: Amplifying reference gene primers gave estimates of nucleated cell counts. The method was immunoSEQ multiplex PCR; TCRdb's version includes in-frame clones alone and lacks a portion of them. V, J and clone size reflect that table, while D and trimming were determined from the DNA. The sample consists of about 270,000 clones, approximately 83% of them appearing once. Deletions cut 3 bases from V and 0 bases from J, with 15 bases between. The CDR3 extends over 17 amino acids. Looked up from germline, CDR1 is SNHLY and CDR2 is FYNNEI.

The chain couples TRBV2 to TRBJ1-5; D might be TRBD1 (5 bases). The clonotype originates from a woman in her 70s with acute or convalescent COVID-19. Sequenced material: peripheral blood. This CDR3 is CASSEGQGGVSNQPQHF. The CDR3 DNA reads as TGTGCCAGCAGTGAGGGGCAGGGTGGAGTTAGCAATCAGCCCCAGCATTTT.